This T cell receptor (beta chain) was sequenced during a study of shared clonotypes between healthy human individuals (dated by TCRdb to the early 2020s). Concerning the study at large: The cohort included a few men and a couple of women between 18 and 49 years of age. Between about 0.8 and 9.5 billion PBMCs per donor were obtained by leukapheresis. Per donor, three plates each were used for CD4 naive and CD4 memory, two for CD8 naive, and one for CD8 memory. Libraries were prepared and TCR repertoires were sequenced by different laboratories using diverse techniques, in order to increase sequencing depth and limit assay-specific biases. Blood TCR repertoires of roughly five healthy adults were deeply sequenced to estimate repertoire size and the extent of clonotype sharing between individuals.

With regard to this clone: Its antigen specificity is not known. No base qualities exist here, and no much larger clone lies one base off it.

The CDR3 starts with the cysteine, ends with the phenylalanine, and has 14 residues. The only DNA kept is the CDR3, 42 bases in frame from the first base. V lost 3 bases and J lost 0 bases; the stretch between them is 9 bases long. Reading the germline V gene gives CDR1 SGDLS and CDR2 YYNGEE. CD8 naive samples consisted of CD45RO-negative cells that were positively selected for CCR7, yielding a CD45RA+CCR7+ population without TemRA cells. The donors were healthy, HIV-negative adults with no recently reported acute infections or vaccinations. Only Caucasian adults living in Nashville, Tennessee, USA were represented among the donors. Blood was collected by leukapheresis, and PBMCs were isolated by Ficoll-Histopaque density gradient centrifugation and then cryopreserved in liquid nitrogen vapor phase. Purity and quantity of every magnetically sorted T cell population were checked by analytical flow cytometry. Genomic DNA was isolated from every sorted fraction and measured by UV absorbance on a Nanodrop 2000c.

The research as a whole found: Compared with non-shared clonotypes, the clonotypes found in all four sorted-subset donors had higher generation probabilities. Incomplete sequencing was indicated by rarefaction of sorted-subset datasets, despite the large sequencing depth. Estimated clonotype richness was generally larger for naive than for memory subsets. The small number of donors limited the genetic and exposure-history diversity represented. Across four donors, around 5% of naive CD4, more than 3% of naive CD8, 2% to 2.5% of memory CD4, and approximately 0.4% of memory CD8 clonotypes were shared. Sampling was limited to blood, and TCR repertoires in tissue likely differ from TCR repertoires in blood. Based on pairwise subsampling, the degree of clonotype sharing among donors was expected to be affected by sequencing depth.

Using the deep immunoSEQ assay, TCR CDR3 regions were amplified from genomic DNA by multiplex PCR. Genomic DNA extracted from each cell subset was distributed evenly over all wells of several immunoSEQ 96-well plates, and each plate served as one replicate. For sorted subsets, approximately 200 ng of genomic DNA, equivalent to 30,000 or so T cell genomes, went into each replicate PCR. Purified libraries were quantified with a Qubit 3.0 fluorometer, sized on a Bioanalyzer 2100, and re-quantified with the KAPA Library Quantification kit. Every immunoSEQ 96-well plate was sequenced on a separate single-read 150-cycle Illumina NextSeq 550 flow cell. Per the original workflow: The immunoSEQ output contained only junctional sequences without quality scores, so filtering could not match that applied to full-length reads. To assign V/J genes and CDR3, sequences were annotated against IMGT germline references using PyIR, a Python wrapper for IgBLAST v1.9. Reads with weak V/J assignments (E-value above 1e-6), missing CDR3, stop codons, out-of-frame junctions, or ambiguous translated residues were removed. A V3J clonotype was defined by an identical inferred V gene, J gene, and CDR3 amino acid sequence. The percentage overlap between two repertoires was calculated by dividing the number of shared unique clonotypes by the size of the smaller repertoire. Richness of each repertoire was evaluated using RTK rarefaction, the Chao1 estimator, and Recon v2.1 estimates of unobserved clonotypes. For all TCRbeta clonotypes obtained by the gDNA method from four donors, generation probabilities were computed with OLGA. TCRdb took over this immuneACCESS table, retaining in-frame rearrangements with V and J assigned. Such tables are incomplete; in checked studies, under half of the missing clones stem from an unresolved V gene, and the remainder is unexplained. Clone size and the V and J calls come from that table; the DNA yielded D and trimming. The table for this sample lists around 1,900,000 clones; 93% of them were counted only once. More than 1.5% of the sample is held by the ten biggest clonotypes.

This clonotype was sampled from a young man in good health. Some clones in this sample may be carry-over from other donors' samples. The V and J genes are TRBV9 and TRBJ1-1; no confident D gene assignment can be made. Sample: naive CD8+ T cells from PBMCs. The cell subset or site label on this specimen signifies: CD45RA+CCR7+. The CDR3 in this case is CASSAPPLNTEAFF. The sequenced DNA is TGTGCCAGCAGCGCCCCCCCATTGAACACTGAAGCTTTCTTT.